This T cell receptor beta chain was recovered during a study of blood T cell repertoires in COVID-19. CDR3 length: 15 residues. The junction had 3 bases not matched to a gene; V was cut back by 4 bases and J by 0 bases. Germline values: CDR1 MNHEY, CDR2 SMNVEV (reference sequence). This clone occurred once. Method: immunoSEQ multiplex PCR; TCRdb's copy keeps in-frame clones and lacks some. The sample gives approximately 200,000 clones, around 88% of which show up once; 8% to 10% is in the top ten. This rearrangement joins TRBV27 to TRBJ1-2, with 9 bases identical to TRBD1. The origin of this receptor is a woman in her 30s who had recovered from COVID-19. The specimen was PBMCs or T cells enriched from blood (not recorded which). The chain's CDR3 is CASSSGTGTNYGYTF. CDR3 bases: TGTGCCAGCAGTTCGGGGACAGGGACTAACTATGGCTACACCTTC.